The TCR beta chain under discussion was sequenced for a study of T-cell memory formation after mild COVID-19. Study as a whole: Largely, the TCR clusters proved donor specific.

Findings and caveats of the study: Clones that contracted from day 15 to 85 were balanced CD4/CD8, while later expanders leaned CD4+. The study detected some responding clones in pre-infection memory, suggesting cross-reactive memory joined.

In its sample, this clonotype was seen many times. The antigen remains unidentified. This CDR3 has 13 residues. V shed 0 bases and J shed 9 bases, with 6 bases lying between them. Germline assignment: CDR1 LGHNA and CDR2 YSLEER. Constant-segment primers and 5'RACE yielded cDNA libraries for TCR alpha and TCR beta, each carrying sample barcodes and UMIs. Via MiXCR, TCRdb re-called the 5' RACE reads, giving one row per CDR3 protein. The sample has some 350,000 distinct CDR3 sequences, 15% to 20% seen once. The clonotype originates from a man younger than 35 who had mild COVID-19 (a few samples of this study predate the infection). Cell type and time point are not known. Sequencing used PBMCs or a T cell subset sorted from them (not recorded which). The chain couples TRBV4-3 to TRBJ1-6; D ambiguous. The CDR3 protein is CASSQEIGSPLHF. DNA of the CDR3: TGCGCCAGCAGCCAAGAAATCGGTTCACCCCTCCACTTT.